The 31 T cell receptor beta chains below all came from one sample that was sequenced in a study of identical twins. TCRdb reprocessed the 5' RACE reads via MiXCR and lists one record per CDR3 protein. The table includes over 600,000 distinct CDR3 sequences, 21% detected once. The same sample was also studied in work on T cells expressing NK-cell markers.

The sequenced sample consisted of PBMCs. The receptors originated from a woman aged 18-35 years in good health.

This clonotype was found a few times. The V call is TRBV29-1, the J call TRBJ2-3; D may be TRBD1 or TRBD2 (5 bases each). V was shortened by 5 bases and J by 2 bases, with 14 bases between the two germline ends. The CDR3 loop spans 14 amino acids. Germline loops: CDR1 SQVTM, CDR2 ANQGSEA. DNA for the CDR3: TGCAGCGTTAAGATGGGGACCGTCACAGATACGCAGTATTTT. It yields the protein CSVKMGTVTDTQYF.

The gene calls are TRBV7-9 and TRBJ2-7; TRBD2 matches at 7 bases. Unmatched junction bases numbered 12, after V lost 7 bases and J lost 3 bases. CDR3 length equals 15 residues. CDR1 and CDR2 from the germline V gene are SEHNR and FQNEAQ (reference sequence). CDR3 in amino acids: CASTYGAGEGYEQYF. The CDR3 nucleotides are TGTGCCAGCACCTATGGGGCGGGGGAGGGCTACGAGCAGTACTTC. The complete variable domain, with remaining parts taken from reference TRBV7-9 and TRBJ2-7, reads DTGVSQNPRHKITKRGQNVTFRCDPISEHNRLYWYRQTLGQGPEFLTYFQNEAQLEKSRLLSDRFSAERPKGSFSTLEIQRTEQGDSAMYLCASTYGAGEGYEQYFGPGTRLTVT.

The genes are TRBV9 and TRBJ2-7; 14 positions agree with TRBD2. The CDR3 runs 15 residues. J was trimmed by 10 bases and V by 3 bases; bases with no gene match: 9. From germline, CDR1 is SGDLS and CDR2 YYNGEE. The CDR3 reads CASSDTGTSGSYQYF. The DNA of the CDR3 is TGTGCCAGCAGCGACACCGGGACTAGCGGGAGTTATCAGTACTTC.

This clonotype was seen a handful of times. The rearrangement joins TRBV7-9 to TRBJ2-2; the D call may be TRBD1 or TRBD2 (5 bases each). CDR3 length: 14 amino acids. Germline CDR1 and CDR2: SEHNR and FQNEAQ (reference sequence). CDR3 protein: CANRGEIDTGELFF. CDR3 DNA sequence: TGTGCAAACAGAGGGGAAATCGACACCGGGGAGCTGTTTTTT.

V gene TRBV6-2 or TRBV6-3 combines with J gene TRBJ2-7; tentatively, D is TRBD2 (5 bases). Germline lookup yields CDR1 MNHEY and CDR2 SVGEGT. V was clipped by 10 bases and J by 3 bases, with 10 bases between them. CDR3 length equals 11 residues. The CDR3, as DNA: TGTGCCACCACCCGGGGCTACGAGCAGTACTTC. Translating it yields CATTRGYEQYF.

The chain joins TRBV12-2 to TRBJ2-1. TRBV12-2 is labeled a pseudogene. This CDR3 spans 15 amino acids. This CDR3 reads CASRFLRGSYNEQFF. The DNA of the CDR3 is TGTGCAAGTCGCTTCCTGCGGGGCTCCTACAATGAGCAGTTCTTC.

This clonotype was observed a few times. J is TRBJ1-1 and V is TRBV7-9, with TRBD1 matching 7 bases. CDR1 and CDR2 (germline): SEHNR, FQNEAQ (reference sequence). The CDR3 runs 16 residues. V trimming: 0 bases; J trimming: 1 base; junction bases outside the gene matches: 5. CDR3 nucleotide sequence: TGTGCCAGCAGCTTAGCAGGGGGCGGTTGGAACACTGAAGCTTTCTTT. Residues: CASSLAGGGWNTEAFF.

The sample holds a few counts of this clonotype. The chain combines TRBV6-5 with TRBJ2-6; D tentatively fits TRBD1 or TRBD2 (5 bases each). The length of the CDR3 is 15 residues. From germline, CDR1 is MNHEY and CDR2 SVGAGI. Trimming cost V 2 bases and J 3 bases, with 8 bases left between them. DNA of the CDR3: TGTGCCAGCAGTTACGAGGGGAGTGGGGCCAACGTCCTGACTTTC. This sequence encodes CASSYEGSGANVLTF.

The V and J genes are TRBV2 and TRBJ2-6; maybe TRBD1 (6 bases). Deletions cut 3 bases from V and 3 bases from J, with 15 bases between. Germline V gene data show CDR1 as SNHLY and CDR2 as FYNNEI. This CDR3 contains 17 residues. The CDR3 sequence is CASSDRLRGSGANVLTF. DNA for the CDR3: TGTGCCAGCAGTGATCGCCTCAGGGGTAGTGGGGCCAACGTCCTGACTTTC.

This clonotype has ten or more counts. This chain links TRBV6-5 with TRBJ2-3; 7 bases fit TRBD2. The V gene end was trimmed by 10 bases and the J gene end by 4 bases; junction bases not matched to a gene: 5. The CDR3 is made up of 12 amino acids. Germline CDR1 is MNHEY and CDR2 is SVGAGI. CDR3 sequence (DNA): TGTGCCACCTTAGCGGGCGCAGATACGCAGTATTTT. It codes for CATLAGADTQYF.

This clonotype came up a few times. The chain has TRBV7-9 and TRBJ2-4; 7 bases align to TRBD1. CDR3 length: 16 residues. Per germline, CDR1 SEHNR and CDR2 FQNEAQ (reference sequence). Unmatched junction bases numbered 4, after V lost 2 bases and J lost 0 bases. The CDR3 DNA sequence: TGTGCCAGCAGCTTATTACAGGGGCTAGCCAAAAACATTCAGTACTTC. Translation gives CASSLLQGLAKNIQYF.

This clonotype was counted many times. CDR3 nucleotides: TGTGCCAGCAGTTCCAACAACGAAAGAACTTACGAGCAGTACTTC. Amino acids: CASSSNNERTYEQYF. The chain combines TRBV12-3 or TRBV12-4 with TRBJ2-7; D remains ambiguous. V lost 4 bases and J 4 bases, leaving 17 bases between the germline ends. CDR3 length equals 15 residues.

Only a few counts were recorded for this clonotype. This rearrangement joins TRBV20-1 to TRBJ2-1; D gene unclear. Germline assignment: CDR1 DFQATT and CDR2 SNEGSKA (reference sequence). This CDR3 has 12 residues. V lost 1 base, J lost 8 bases, and 9 bases lay in between. In DNA, the CDR3 is TGCAGTGCTAGAGGGTCAATCCATGAGCAGTTCTTC. Its translation is CSARGSIHEQFF.

A few counts support this clonotype. V usage is TRBV6-1 and J usage is TRBJ2-5, with TRBD2 identical over 15 bases. The trim removed 5 bases at V and 6 bases at J, leaving 7 bases unmatched. The CDR3 has 16 amino acids. Germline CDR1 reads MNHNS; CDR2 reads SASEGT. CDR3 in amino acids: CASSRTSGGAKKTQYF. The CDR3 DNA reads as TGTGCCAGCAGTCGGACTAGCGGGGGGGCAAAGAAGACCCAGTACTTC.

CDR3 nucleotides: TGTGCCAGCGCGTACTACAATGAGCAGTTCTTC. This sequence encodes CASAYYNEQFF. The J gene is TRBJ2-1, the V gene TRBV6-1; D uncertain. Germline CDR1 and CDR2: MNHNS and SASEGT. V gave up 8 bases and J gave up 3 bases, with 5 bases separating them. This CDR3 is built from 11 residues.

V and J are TRBV6-1 and TRBJ1-2; tentative D call: TRBD1 (6 bases). Germline CDR1 is MNHNS and CDR2 is SASEGT. Trimming shortened V by 6 bases and J by 6 bases, and 14 bases separated the two germline ends. The CDR3 is 13 amino acids. DNA of the CDR3: TGTGCCAGCAGCTTGACAGGACTCCATGGCTACACCTTC. The encoded protein is CASSLTGLHGYTF.

This clonotype was detected ten times or more. This CDR3 is CASMQGADGTEAFF. DNA of the CDR3: TGCGCCAGCATGCAGGGGGCGGACGGCACTGAAGCTTTCTTT. The rearrangement uses TRBV5-1 and TRBJ1-1; 8 bases align to TRBD1. CDR1 and CDR2 (germline): SGHRS, YFSETQ. V shed 6 bases, J shed 4 bases, and the junction held 8 bases outside the gene matches. There are 14 residues in the CDR3. Supplemented by reference TRBV5-1 and TRBJ1-1, the full variable domain reads KAGVTQTPRYLIKTRGQQVTLSCSPISGHRSVSWYQQTPGQGLQFLFEYFSETQRNKGNFPGRFSGRQFSNSRSEMNVSTLELGDSALYLCASMQGADGTEAFFGQGTRLTVV.

V usage is TRBV12-3 or TRBV12-4 and J usage is TRBJ2-3; 12 bases match TRBD2. The junction had 2 bases not matched to a gene; V was cut back by 4 bases and J by 6 bases. The CDR3 contains 14 residues. The CDR3 loop reads CASSSGLAGDTQYF. Here the CDR3 DNA reads TGTGCCAGCAGTTCTGGACTAGCGGGGGATACGCAGTATTTT.

The V gene is TRBV7-6, the J gene TRBJ2-2; no clear D. V lost 2 bases and J 6 bases, leaving 7 bases between the germline ends. This CDR3 has 13 residues. CDR1 SGHVS and CDR2 FNYEAQ come from the germline V gene. The CDR3 protein is CASSLFAAGELFF. CDR3 DNA: TGTGCCAGCAGCTTATTCGCGGCCGGGGAGCTGTTTTTT.

This clonotype was seen only a few times. The rearrangement links TRBV5-5 to TRBJ2-3, with D perhaps assigned TRBD1 or TRBD2 (5 bases each). This CDR3 comprises 14 residues. Germline values: CDR1 SGHKS, CDR2 YYEKEE (reference sequence). The V end was cut by 4 bases, the J end by 6 bases, with 15 bases between. The CDR3 loop is CASSRDGTSDTQYF. The DNA of the CDR3 is TGTGCCAGCAGCCGGGACGGGACCTCGGATACGCAGTATTTT.

This clonotype was observed a handful of times. The V call is TRBV20-1, the J call TRBJ1-2; 8 bases agree with TRBD1. The J segment lost 4 bases and the V segment lost 6 bases, leaving 7 bases of the junction unmatched. This CDR3 is built from 13 residues. CDR1 is DFQATT, CDR2 SNEGSKA, per germline (reference sequence). The CDR3 sequence is CSASRDRSYGYTF. The CDR3 DNA reads TGCAGTGCCTCCCGGGACAGGTCCTATGGCTACACCTTC.

At least ten counts were recorded for this clonotype. The chain couples TRBV6-1 to TRBJ1-3; D not certain. In germline, CDR1 is MNHNS, CDR2 SASEGT. The CDR3 contains 13 residues. Trimming pared 4 bases from V and 1 base from J, leaving 5 bases between. CDR3 protein: CASSGGSGNTIYF. The DNA for the CDR3 is TGTGCCAGCAGTGGAGGTTCTGGAAACACCATATATTTT.

The V call is TRBV12-3 or TRBV12-4, the J call TRBJ1-6; TRBD1 might be the D (5 bases). Trimming took off 1 base at V and 2 bases at J, with 6 bases between the two ends. This CDR3 is built from 15 residues. The CDR3 region has the DNA TGTGCCAGCAGTTTAGGGGGGACCTATAATTCACCCCTCCACTTT. Protein sequence: CASSLGGTYNSPLHF.

A few counts support this clonotype. This sequence joins TRBV20-1 and TRBJ2-7; D unresolved. Germline loops: CDR1 DFQATT, CDR2 SNEGSKA (reference sequence). The length of the CDR3 is 11 residues. Trimming cost V 3 bases and J 2 bases, with 5 bases left between them. The CDR3 here is CSARAPYEQYF. In nucleotides, the CDR3 is TGCAGTGCTAGGGCGCCCTACGAGCAGTACTTC.

This clonotype has more than one count but fewer than ten. The CDR3 sequence is CASSSIREGVQYF. CDR3 DNA sequence: TGCGCCAGCAGCTCCATTAGGGAGGGGGTGCAGTACTTC. The gene calls are TRBV5-1 and TRBJ2-7; maybe TRBD2 (7 bases). The CDR3 runs to 13 residues. Germline CDR1 is SGHRS and CDR2 is YFSETQ. The V end lost 3 bases, the J end lost 9 bases, and 16 bases lay between the germline ends.

This clonotype was picked up a small number of times. The rearrangement uses TRBV6-1 and TRBJ2-5; 9 bases map to TRBD1. The CDR3 length is 15 residues. Germline-derived CDR1 and CDR2 are MNHNS and SASEGT. V lost 7 bases and J lost 0; bases outside the gene matches: 6. CDR3 residues: CASTGTGLDQETQYF. The CDR3 coding sequence is TGTGCCAGCACGGGGACAGGGCTTGACCAAGAGACCCAGTACTTC.

The CDR3 region is CASNPAGGGGQFF. DNA for the CDR3: TGTGCCAGCAACCCCGCGGGGGGCGGCGGGCAGTTCTTC. The V and J genes are TRBV6-1 and TRBJ2-1, with 8 bases matching TRBD2. CDR1 is MNHNS and CDR2 is SASEGT in the germline V gene. Trimming cost V 7 bases and J 12 bases; bases outside gene matches: 11. The CDR3 length is 13 residues.

This clonotype showed up just a few times. This chain links TRBV12-3 or TRBV12-4 with TRBJ2-7, with 8 bases fitting TRBD2. CDR3 length: 14 amino acids. The V segment lost 6 bases and the J segment 6 bases; nucleotides outside the gene matches: 10. The CDR3 region has the DNA TGTGCCAGCAGACCCACCGGGACTAGGGGCGAGCAGTACTTC. Translation gives CASRPTGTRGEQYF.

This clonotype has just one count. This chain joins TRBV11-3 and TRBJ2-5, with a tentative D call TRBD2 (7 bases). Germline V gene sequence: CDR1 SGHNT, CDR2 YENEEA. This CDR3 has 14 amino acids. V was pared by 5 bases and J by 5 bases, with 15 bases between. DNA of the CDR3: TGTGCCAGCAGCAACCGAGGGGGGGCTGAGACCCAGTACTTC. It encodes CASSNRGGAETQYF.

CDR3 DNA: TGTGCCAGCAGCTTACGCCGAAGGGACCCGAACACCGGGGAGCTGTTTTTT. Translation: CASSLRRRDPNTGELFF. The rearrangement uses TRBV7-9 and TRBJ2-2, with D perhaps matching TRBD1 or TRBD2 (5 bases each). CDR1 and CDR2 (germline): SEHNR, FQNEAQ (reference sequence). The CDR3 covers 17 residues. Trimming left V 2 bases short and J 0 bases short, with 13 bases between.

V usage is TRBV7-2 and J usage is TRBJ2-5; no firm D call. The CDR3 spans 14 residues. V dropped 5 bases and J dropped 4 bases, with 14 bases sitting between them. Germline V gene sequence: CDR1 SGHTA, CDR2 FQGNSA. The CDR3 loop is CASSPTLYGETQYF. The CDR3 region has the DNA TGTGCCAGCAGCCCTACCCTTTACGGAGAGACCCAGTACTTC.